A single T cell receptor (beta chain) is shown here with its context. What it binds is not known. There was one heparinised blood draw per donor, averaging roughly 110 mL. Sorting produced populations that all topped 98% purity. This sample was included in a study of beta chain features in type 1 diabetes. Study background: Patient and healthy donor groups were alike in age, gender and cell yields. The study's findings and limits: Equally in patients and controls, shorter templates might have been favored by PCR. Type 1 diabetes patients showed a moderate but significant shortening of TCRB CDR3s in all four CD4+ subsets.

Investigators reverse transcribed all isolated RNA, so they sequenced expressed TCRB transcripts. Libraries were prepared by immunoSEQ multiplex PCR; TCRdb keeps only in-frame clonotypes and omits some of them. This sample has tens of thousands of clones; roughly half occur once, and the top ten carry 0.7%. This CDR3 has 15 residues. In germline, CDR1 is SGHRS, CDR2 YFSETQ. Germline trimming cut 5 bases from V and 4 bases from J; bases unmatched to any gene: 7. The sample consisted of central memory CD4+ T cells from blood. The gene calls are TRBV5-1 and TRBJ2-1; TRBD2 matches 9 bases. The TCR comes from a man aged 25-45 years with type 1 diabetes. The CDR3 loop reads CASSLAGDEYNEQFF. Written as DNA, the CDR3 is TGCGCCAGCAGTTTAGCGGGAGACGAGTACAATGAGCAGTTCTTC.